These 30 T cell receptor beta chains were all obtained from the same sample, sequenced in a study of tissue T cells after allogeneic stem cell transplantation. The data were produced by immunoSEQ multiplex PCR, yet TCRdb's version contains in-frame clones alone and is incomplete. The sample shows about 10,000 clones, over 55% of them seen only once. This specimen was tissue from the jejunum, taken at autopsy. These receptors all come from a woman aged 18-55 years with breast cancer.

The chain joins TRBV19 to TRBJ1-4; 8 bases align to TRBD1. This CDR3 spans 14 amino acids. Germline trimming cut 5 bases from V and 6 bases from J; bases unmatched to any gene: 5. CDR1 is LNHDA, CDR2 SQIVND, per germline (reference sequence). The CDR3 nucleotides are TGTGCCAGTAGTCAACAGGGGGGTGATGAAAAACTGTTTTTT. It yields the protein CASSQQGGDEKLFF. Complete variable domain (other parts from reference TRBV19 and TRBJ1-4): DGGITQSPKYLFRKEGQNVTLSCEQNLNHDAMYWYRQDPGQGLRLIYYSQIVNDFQKGDIAEGYSVSREKKESFPLTVTSAQKNPTAFYLCASSQQGGDEKLFFGSGTQLSVL.

The gene calls are TRBV10-3 and TRBJ2-5; 7 bases agree with TRBD2. In germline, CDR1 is ENHRY, CDR2 SYGVKD. This CDR3 has 14 residues. The V gene end was trimmed by 2 bases and the J gene end by 3 bases; junction bases not matched to a gene: 3. CDR3 sequence reads: CAISERAGKETQYF. Here the CDR3 DNA reads TGTGCCATCAGTGAGCGAGCGGGGAAAGAGACCCAGTACTTC.

A few counts support this clone. The same CDR3 is also encoded by other DNA sequences in this sample. This rearrangement joins TRBV5-1 to TRBJ1-2; possibly TRBD1 for D (5 bases). The V end was cut by 1 base, the J end by 4 bases, with 8 bases between. The CDR3 spans 13 residues. Germline values: CDR1 SGHRS, CDR2 YFSETQ. The CDR3 nucleotides read TGCGCCAGCAGCTTGAGGGGAGGCTATGGCTACACCTTC. Its translation: CASSLRGGYGYTF.

By share, this clone ranks as medium-sized. This chain links TRBV7-9 with TRBJ1-5; perhaps TRBD1 as D (6 bases). The CDR3 length is 15 residues. V shed 1 base and J shed 5 bases, with 12 bases lying between them. Germline values: CDR1 SEHNR, CDR2 FQNEAQ (reference sequence). The CDR3 DNA reads as TGTGCCAGCAGCTTAGATGCGGCAGGGGATCAGCCCCAGCATTTT. Amino acid sequence: CASSLDAAGDQPQHF.

In this sample, this clone turned up a few times. This chain connects TRBV30 to TRBJ1-3; tentative D call: TRBD1 (6 bases). Germline V gene sequence: CDR1 GTSNPN, CDR2 SVGIG (reference sequence). The CDR3 sequence is 12 residues long. Trimming took 5 bases from V and 8 from J, leaving 13 bases between them. The CDR3 loop reads CAWEIRGDTIYF. The CDR3 DNA is TGTGCCTGGGAGATTAGGGGGGACACCATATATTTT.

The chain recombines TRBV6-2 or TRBV6-3 with TRBJ2-7, with a possible D match to TRBD2 (6 bases). With 7 bases removed from V and 0 bases from J, the gap between germline ends came to 25 bases. The length of the CDR3 is 18 residues. In germline, CDR1 is MNHEY, CDR2 SVGEGT. Written as DNA, the CDR3 is TGTGCCAGCACCCCACCCCCCGGACTATCCCGAGGCTCCTACGAGCAGTACTTC. Protein: CASTPPPGLSRGSYEQYF.

The rearrangement uses TRBV7-2 and TRBJ2-3; the D is unclear. The germline CDR1 and CDR2 sequences are SGHTA and FQGNSA. The CDR3 contains 15 residues. Trimming removed 5 bases at V and 1 base at J, with 13 bases between. The CDR3 is CASSALLDRTDTQYF. The CDR3 DNA follows: TGTGCCAGCAGCGCACTACTCGACCGCACAGATACGCAGTATTTT.

The rearrangement links TRBV15 to TRBJ2-1, with 10 bases matching TRBD2. With V trimmed by 9 bases and J by 6 bases, 8 bases remained unmatched. Germline V gene data show CDR1 as LNHNV and CDR2 as YYDKDF (reference sequence). This CDR3 contains 14 residues. In DNA, the CDR3 is TGTGCCACGGGGTCGGCTAGCGGGAGCAATGAGCAGTTCTTC. The encoded protein is CATGSASGSNEQFF. The full variable domain, with the rest looked up from reference TRBV15 and TRBJ2-1, is DAMVIQNPRYQVTQFGKPVTLSCSQTLNHNVMYWYQQKSSQAPKLLFHYYDKDFNNEADTPDNFQSRRPNTSFCFLDIRSPGLGDTAMYLCATGSASGSNEQFFGPGTRLTVL.

This rearrangement joins TRBV5-4 to TRBJ2-7; D remains ambiguous. The CDR3 is 15 amino acids. The V and J ends lost 4 bases and 1 base respectively, with 15 bases between them. Germline CDR1 reads SGHNT; CDR2 reads YYREEE (reference sequence). The CDR3 is CASSPPAQSSYEQYF. For the CDR3, the DNA is TGTGCCAGCAGCCCCCCCGCGCAGAGTTCCTACGAGCAGTACTTC. Full variable domain (rest looked up from reference TRBV5-4 and TRBJ2-7): ETGVTQSPTHLIKTRGQQVTLRCSSQSGHNTVSWYQQALGQGPQFIFQYYREEENGRGNFPPRFSGLQFPNYSSELNVNALELDDSALYLCASSPPAQSSYEQYFGPGTRLTVT.

The chain couples TRBV6-5 to TRBJ2-1; the D is unclear. The CDR3 consists of 15 residues. V gave up 3 bases and J gave up 4 bases, with 13 bases separating them. Germline V gives CDR1 MNHEY, CDR2 SVGAGI. The CDR3 coding sequence is TGTGCCAGCAGTTATTTGGCAGGTGTTTACAATGAGCAGTTCTTC. It specifies CASSYLAGVYNEQFF.

This clone was recorded only once. The chain carries TRBV7-6 and TRBJ2-1, with D uncertain. Germline V gives CDR1 SGHVS, CDR2 FNYEAQ. The V and J ends lost 1 base and 0 bases respectively, with 10 bases between them. This CDR3 has 16 amino acids. CDR3 sequence reads: CASSLGAGYSYNEQFF. The CDR3 bases are TGTGCCAGCAGCTTAGGGGCAGGATACTCCTACAATGAGCAGTTCTTC.

The gene calls are TRBV18 and TRBJ1-2; D remains ambiguous. The germline gives CDR1 KGHSH, CDR2 LQKENI. With 3 bases removed from V and 0 bases from J, the gap between germline ends came to 11 bases. This CDR3 contains 15 residues. The CDR3 sequence: CASSPIRTPNYGYTF. The DNA of the CDR3 is TGTGCCAGCTCACCGATACGTACGCCTAACTATGGCTACACCTTC.

V gene TRBV5-1 combines with J gene TRBJ1-1, with a weak D call TRBD1 (5 bases). Germline V gives CDR1 SGHRS, CDR2 YFSETQ. V was cut by 4 bases and J by 1 base, with 11 bases left in between. The CDR3 has 14 residues. Here the CDR3 DNA reads TGCGCCAGCAGCCCGGGACCGTCGAACACTGAAGCTTTCTTT. Its translation is CASSPGPSNTEAFF.

This clone has more than one count but fewer than ten. The J gene is TRBJ2-7, the V gene TRBV19; D possibly corresponds to TRBD2 (6 bases). V dropped 5 bases and J dropped 2 bases, with 19 bases sitting between them. The CDR3 spans 16 residues. The germline V gene has CDR1 LNHDA and CDR2 SQIVND (reference sequence). This chain's CDR3 is CASSSFSAGGAYEQYF. Here the CDR3 DNA reads TGTGCCAGTAGTTCGTTCTCAGCGGGCGGGGCCTACGAGCAGTACTTC.

The V and J genes are TRBV2 and TRBJ2-7; 10 nucleotides line up with TRBD2. CDR1 is SNHLY and CDR2 is FYNNEI in the germline V gene. CDR3 length: 16 amino acids. V lost 5 bases to trimming and J lost 2 bases; unmatched junction nucleotides: 9. CDR3 in DNA: TGTGCCAGCAGTCCCCGGACTAGCGGACAGACCTACGAGCAGTACTTC. Its translation is CASSPRTSGQTYEQYF.

This clone showed up just a few times. This chain joins TRBV10-3 and TRBJ2-3; 9 bases align to TRBD2. Per the germline V gene, CDR1 is ENHRY and CDR2 is SYGVKD. V shed 4 bases and J 0 bases; nucleotides not matched to a gene: 5. The CDR3 extends over 16 amino acids. CDR3 nucleotides: TGTGCCATCAGTGCCAGAGCGGGGGGCAGCACAGATACGCAGTATTTT. Its protein product is CAISARAGGSTDTQYF.

This clone has a handful of counts. The chain couples TRBV29-1 to TRBJ1-4, with 7 bases aligning to TRBD1. Germline values: CDR1 SQVTM, CDR2 ANQGSEA. CDR3 size: 14 residues. J lost 7 bases, V lost 4 bases, and 9 bases had no gene match. CDR3 sequence reads: CSVGGTETFEKLFF. Written as DNA, the CDR3 is TGCAGCGTTGGGGGGACAGAAACCTTTGAAAAACTGTTTTTT.

Of note for this clone: The same CDR3 is also encoded by other DNA sequences in this sample. The rearrangement joins TRBV18 to TRBJ2-1; 8 bases are a match to TRBD2. This CDR3 is built from 14 residues. Germline CDR1 KGHSH, CDR2 LQKENI. V trimming: 2 bases; J trimming: 5 bases; junction bases outside the gene matches: 2. CDR3 nucleotides: TGTGCCAGCTCACCATTAGCGGGAAACAATGAGCAGTTCTTC. Its protein product is CASSPLAGNNEQFF.

The count of this clone is one. This chain links TRBV18 with TRBJ2-3; D gene unclear. This CDR3 is built from 13 residues. V lost 2 bases, J lost 5 bases, and 8 bases lay in between. CDR1 and CDR2 from the germline V gene are KGHSH and LQKENI. The CDR3 DNA sequence: TGTGCCAGCTCACCAGACCAGGTAGATACGCAGTATTTT. This gives the protein CASSPDQVDTQYF.

The CDR3 protein is CASSSQILPLAEQFF. DNA of the CDR3: TGTGCCAGCAGTTCCCAGATTCTACCCCTCGCTGAGCAGTTCTTC. The chain couples TRBV28 to TRBJ2-1; D unresolved. V was trimmed by 4 bases and J by 9 bases, leaving 19 bases between them. The germline CDR1 and CDR2 sequences are MDHEN and SYDVKM. This CDR3 contains 15 residues.

This clone was detected only a few times. This sequence joins TRBV6-2 or TRBV6-3 and TRBJ2-5, with 8 bases matching TRBD2. After removal of 6 bases from V and 5 bases from J, the junction contained 5 bases not matched to a gene. The length of the CDR3 is 13 residues. Germline V gene lookup returns CDR1 MNHEY and CDR2 SVGEGT. CDR3 amino acids: CASSRGGGETQYF. The CDR3 nucleotides read TGTGCCAGCAGCCGGGGGGGCGGTGAGACCCAGTACTTC.

J is TRBJ2-5 and V is TRBV19; a weak D match, TRBD2 (5 bases). The CDR3 consists of 13 residues. The V and J ends lost 0 bases and 7 bases respectively, with 9 bases between them. Germline lookup yields CDR1 LNHDA and CDR2 SQIVND (reference sequence). The CDR3: CASSIEAVATQYF. The CDR3 DNA reads as TGTGCCAGTAGTATAGAAGCGGTAGCGACCCAGTACTTC. Using reference TRBV19 and TRBJ2-5 for the parts outside the CDR3, the full variable domain is DGGITQSPKYLFRKEGQNVTLSCEQNLNHDAMYWYRQDPGQGLRLIYYSQIVNDFQKGDIAEGYSVSREKKESFPLTVTSAQKNPTAFYLCASSIEAVATQYFGPGTRLLVL.

The chain combines TRBV10-3 with TRBJ2-5; a possible D gene is TRBD1 (5 bases). The CDR3 is 15 residues long. Trimming took 2 bases from V and 6 from J, leaving 16 bases between them. Germline V lookup: CDR1 ENHRY, CDR2 SYGVKD. The CDR3 spells CAISEKGSGRKTQYF. DNA of the CDR3: TGTGCCATCAGTGAGAAAGGCTCAGGGCGCAAGACCCAGTACTTC.

This chain joins TRBV5-1 and TRBJ2-5, with TRBD1 identical over 9 bases. After removal of 2 bases from V and 1 base from J, the junction contained 3 bases not matched to a gene. The germline V gene has CDR1 SGHRS and CDR2 YFSETQ. The CDR3 sequence is 15 residues long. CDR3 residues: CASSLQGAPQETQYF. In DNA, the CDR3 is TGCGCCAGCAGCTTACAGGGGGCCCCCCAAGAGACCCAGTACTTC.

The rearrangement uses TRBV19 and TRBJ2-3; D is uncertain. CDR1 is LNHDA and CDR2 is SQIVND in the germline V gene (reference sequence). V was trimmed by 5 bases and J by 2 bases, leaving 11 bases between them. The CDR3 is made up of 14 amino acids. The CDR3 DNA reads as TGTGCCAGTAGTGACGCCCGAGACACAGATACGCAGTATTTT. This codes for CASSDARDTDTQYF.

The rearrangement links TRBV4-1 to TRBJ2-2; 11 nucleotides align to TRBD2. The V segment lost 4 bases and the J segment 3 bases; nucleotides outside the gene matches: 7. CDR3 length equals 17 residues. Germline V CDR1 and CDR2: MGHRA, YSYEKL. Here the CDR3 DNA reads TGCGCCAGCAGCCCGCCCTCTAGCGGGAGGTACACCGGGGAGCTGTTTTTT. It specifies CASSPPSSGRYTGELFF.

The sample holds a few counts of this clone. The chain combines TRBV7-2 with TRBJ1-2; 8 positions agree with TRBD1. V trimming: 5 bases; J trimming: 8 bases; junction bases outside the gene matches: 7. The CDR3 loop spans 13 amino acids. CDR1 is SGHTA and CDR2 is FQGNSA in the germline V gene. CDR3 in amino acids: CASSEDRARGYTF. The CDR3 coding sequence is TGTGCCAGCAGCGAGGACAGGGCAAGAGGCTACACCTTC. Full variable domain (outside the CDR3, taken from reference TRBV7-2 and TRBJ1-2): GAGVSQSPSNKVTEKGKDVELRCDPISGHTALYWYRQSLGQGLEFLIYFQGNSAPDKSGLPSDRFSAERTGGSVSTLTIQRTQQEDSAVYLCASSEDRARGYTFGSGTRLTVV.

The chain carries TRBV5-1 and TRBJ2-6; the D gene is possibly TRBD2 (6 bases). The CDR3 spans 15 residues. V lost 2 bases and J 4 bases, leaving 10 bases between the germline ends. Germline CDR1 reads SGHRS; CDR2 reads YFSETQ. CDR3 sequence reads: CASSLGGTGANVLTF. DNA for the CDR3: TGCGCCAGCAGCTTAGGAGGGACCGGGGCCAACGTCCTGACTTTC.

Worth noting for this clone: Other nucleotide sequences in the sample specify the same CDR3. The genes are TRBV28 and TRBJ1-5; D call uncertain. CDR1 and CDR2 from the germline V gene are MDHEN and SYDVKM. The CDR3 has 13 amino acids. The V end lost 6 bases, the J end lost 4 bases, and 10 bases lay between the germline ends. This CDR3 reads CASSRTVNQPQHF. The CDR3 nucleotides are TGTGCCAGCAGCCGGACGGTAAATCAGCCCCAGCATTTT.

The rearrangement joins TRBV12-3 or TRBV12-4 to TRBJ2-7; D may correspond to TRBD1 or TRBD2 (5 bases each). This CDR3 has 11 residues. V lost 5 bases to trimming and J lost 9 bases, with 11 bases between them. The CDR3 loop reads CASSRGTGQYF. The CDR3 DNA reads TGTGCCAGCAGTCGAGGGACGGGGCAGTACTTC.